This T cell receptor beta chain comes out of a study of regulatory T cells in long-lasting Graves disease. Study-wide points: Persistent patients shared 2,741 public clonotypes among themselves. Newly diagnosed patients shared fewer, at some 970. Graves' patients with persistent disease showed TCR diversity lower than patients newly diagnosed.

The time point was: newly diagnosed GD, antithyroid drugs for less than 3 months. With RNA extracted from PBMCs as input, the TCR library was made. Enrollment of patients was through an endocrinology department in Xi'an, China. The CDR3 totals 15 residues. The V gene end was trimmed by 6 bases and the J gene end by 4 bases; junction bases not matched to a gene: 10. Germline CDR1 reads DFQATT; CDR2 reads SNEGSKA (reference sequence). Combining iRepertoire HTBI primers with Arm-PCR of CDR3 regions, the authors built TCR beta libraries. TCRdb called the multiplex PCR reads again in MiXCR, with one record for every CDR3 protein. Of about 450,000 distinct CDR3 sequences in the sample, 12% to 15% were seen once. On this clonotype itself: Its cognate antigen is unknown. A read error is possible here, since a much larger clone lies one base away. The CDR3 does not end in the conserved phenylalanine or tryptophan, so this is likely a read error.

This sample also appeared in a second study, on T cells in Graves' hyperthyroidism and ophthalmopathy. In that study: The HTBI set primed first-round TCR CDR3 RT-PCR.

The material was peripheral blood mononuclear cells (PBMCs), obtained at new diagnosis, from a patient treated with antithyroid drugs. J is TRBJ2-5 and V is TRBV20-1; 11 bases agree with TRBD2. The clonotype was recovered from a woman between 50 and 59 years old with Graves disease. CDR3 sequence: CSAKILAGVGETQYL. CDR3 DNA: TGCAGTGCAAAGATACTAGCGGGAGTTGGAGAGACCCAGTACTTA.